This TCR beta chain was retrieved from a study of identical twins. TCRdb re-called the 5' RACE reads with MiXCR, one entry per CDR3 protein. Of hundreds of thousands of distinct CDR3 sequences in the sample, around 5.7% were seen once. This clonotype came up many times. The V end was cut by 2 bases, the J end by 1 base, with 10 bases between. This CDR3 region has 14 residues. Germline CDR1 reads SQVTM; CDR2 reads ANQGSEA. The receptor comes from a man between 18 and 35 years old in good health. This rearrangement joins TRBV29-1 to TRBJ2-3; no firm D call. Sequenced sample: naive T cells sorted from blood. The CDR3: CSVESQLGTDTQYF. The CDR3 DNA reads TGCAGCGTTGAATCCCAACTTGGCACAGATACGCAGTATTTT.